This T cell receptor (beta chain) stems from a study of blood T cell repertoires in COVID-19. Study-wide background: Both acute and convalescent COVID-19 samples were obtained from the United States, Italy and Spain. The cDNA or gDNA used as material had been derived from T cells, B-cell-depleted T cells, or PBMCs.

How the authors handled the data: It was from reference gene primer amplification that nucleated cell counts were estimated. Repertoires were generated with immunoSEQ multiplex PCR, while TCRdb's copy carries only in-frame clones and drops some. For V, J and clone size, that table is used; D and trimming come from the DNA. The data contain tens of thousands of clones, roughly 84% of them singletons. This CDR3 has 14 residues. Germline V gene lookup returns CDR1 SGDLS and CDR2 YYNGEE. Trimming took 0 bases from V and 8 from J, leaving 11 bases between them. Material: peripheral blood. The TCR sequence derives from a man aged 50 or older with acute or convalescent COVID-19. The chain recombines TRBV9 with TRBJ2-2; no definite D call. The CDR3 region is CASSVVSLPGELFF. The CDR3 DNA reads as TGTGCCAGCAGCGTAGTTTCCCTACCGGGGGAGCTGTTTTTT.